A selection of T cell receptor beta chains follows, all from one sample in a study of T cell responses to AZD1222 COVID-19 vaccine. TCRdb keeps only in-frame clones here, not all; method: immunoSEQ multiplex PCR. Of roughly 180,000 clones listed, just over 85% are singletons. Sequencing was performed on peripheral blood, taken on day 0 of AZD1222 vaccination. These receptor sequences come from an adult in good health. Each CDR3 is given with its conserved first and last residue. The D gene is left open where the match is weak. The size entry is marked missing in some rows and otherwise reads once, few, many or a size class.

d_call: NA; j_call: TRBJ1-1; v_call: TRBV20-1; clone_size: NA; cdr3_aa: CSALQGTEAFF; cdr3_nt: TGCAGCGCTCTACAGGGAACTGAAGCTTTCTTT
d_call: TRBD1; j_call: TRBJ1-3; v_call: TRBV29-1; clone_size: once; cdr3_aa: CSVPGQGAGNTIYF; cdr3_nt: TGCAGCGTGCCCGGACAGGGGGCTGGAAACACCATATATTTT
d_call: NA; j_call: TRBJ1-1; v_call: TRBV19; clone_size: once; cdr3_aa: CASSVVGWDTEAFF; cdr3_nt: TGTGCCAGTAGTGTCGTAGGGTGGGACACTGAAGCTTTCTTT
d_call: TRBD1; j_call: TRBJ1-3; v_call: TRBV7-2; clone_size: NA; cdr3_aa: CASSPWDRGGNTIYF; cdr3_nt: TGTGCCAGCAGCCCGTGGGACAGGGGTGGAAACACCATATATTTT
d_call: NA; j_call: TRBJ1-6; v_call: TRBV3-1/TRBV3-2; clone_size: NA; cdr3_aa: CASSQRGTAHSPLHF; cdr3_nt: TGTGCCAGCAGCCAAAGAGGGACGGCCCATTCACCCCTCCACTTT
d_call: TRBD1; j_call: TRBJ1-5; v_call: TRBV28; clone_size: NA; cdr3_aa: CASREQGAGNQPQHF; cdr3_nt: TGTGCCAGCAGGGAACAGGGGGCCGGCAATCAGCCCCAGCATTTT
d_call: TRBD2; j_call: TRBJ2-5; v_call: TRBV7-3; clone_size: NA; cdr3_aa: CASSLTAGGKTQYF; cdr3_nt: TGTGCCAGCAGCTTAACGGCGGGGGGCAAGACCCAGTACTTC
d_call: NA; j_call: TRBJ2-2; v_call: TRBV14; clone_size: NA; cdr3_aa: CASSRVGWGRVTGELFF; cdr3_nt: TGTGCCAGCAGCAGGGTGGGCTGGGGAAGAGTCACCGGGGAGCTGTTTTTT
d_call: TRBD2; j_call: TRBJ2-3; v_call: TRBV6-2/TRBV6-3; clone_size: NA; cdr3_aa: CASSFTLSGRYTDTQYF; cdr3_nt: TGTGCCAGCAGTTTTACACTTAGCGGGAGGTACACAGATACGCAGTATTTT
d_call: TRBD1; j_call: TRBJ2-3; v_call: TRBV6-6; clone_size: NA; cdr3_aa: CASSLFSGQGTPNTDTQYF; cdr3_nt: TGTGCCAGCAGCTTATTTTCGGGACAGGGAACGCCGAACACAGATACGCAGTATTTT
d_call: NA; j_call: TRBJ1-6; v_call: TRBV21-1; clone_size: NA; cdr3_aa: CASSPRSLFGGSSPLHF; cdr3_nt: TGTGCCAGCAGCCCCCGGTCCCTCTTCGGAGGAAGTTCACCCCTCCACTTT
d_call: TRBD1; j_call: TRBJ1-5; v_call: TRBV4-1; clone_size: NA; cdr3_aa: CASSQGASGTGGLGYSNQPQHF; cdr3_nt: TGCGCCAGCAGCCAAGGGGCCTCCGGGACAGGGGGACTCGGGTATAGCAATCAGCCCCAGCATTTT
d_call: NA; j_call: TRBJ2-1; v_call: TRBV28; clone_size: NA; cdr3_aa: CASSLRIPNEQFF; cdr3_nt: TGTGCCAGCAGTTTGAGGATTCCCAATGAGCAGTTCTTC
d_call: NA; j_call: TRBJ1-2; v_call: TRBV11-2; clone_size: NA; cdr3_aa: CASSLGLRGIYGYTF; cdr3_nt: TGTGCCAGCAGCTTAGGGCTCAGGGGAATTTATGGCTACACCTTC
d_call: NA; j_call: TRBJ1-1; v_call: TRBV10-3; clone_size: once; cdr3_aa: CAIRTANTEAFF; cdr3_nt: TGTGCCATACGGACAGCAAACACTGAAGCTTTCTTT
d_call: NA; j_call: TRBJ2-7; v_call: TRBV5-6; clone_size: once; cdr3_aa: CARDYRSSYEQYF; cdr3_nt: TGTGCCAGGGACTACCGGAGCTCCTACGAGCAGTACTTC
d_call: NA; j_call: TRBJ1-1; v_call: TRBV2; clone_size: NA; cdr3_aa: CASSRGLNTEAFF; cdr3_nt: TGTGCCAGCAGTCGGGGACTGAACACTGAAGCTTTCTTT
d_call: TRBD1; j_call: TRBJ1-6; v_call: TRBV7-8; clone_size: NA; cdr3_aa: CASSLRRGGVDSPLHF; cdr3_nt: TGTGCCAGCAGCTTACGAAGAGGGGGCGTGGATTCACCCCTCCACTTT
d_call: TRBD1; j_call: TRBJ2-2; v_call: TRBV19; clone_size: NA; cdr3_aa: CASSRQGGQRPGELFF; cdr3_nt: TGTGCCAGTAGTAGACAGGGGGGTCAGAGACCCGGGGAGCTGTTTTTT
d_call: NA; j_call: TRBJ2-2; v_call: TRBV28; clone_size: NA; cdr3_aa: CASSLRRNTGELFF; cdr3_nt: TGTGCCAGCAGTTTACGACGGAACACCGGGGAGCTGTTTTTT
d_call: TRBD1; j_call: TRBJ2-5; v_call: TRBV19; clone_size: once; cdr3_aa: CASTSQGKETQYF; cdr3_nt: TGTGCCAGTACCTCACAGGGGAAAGAGACCCAGTACTTC
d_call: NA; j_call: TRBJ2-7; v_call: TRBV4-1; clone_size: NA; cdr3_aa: CASSQEPLGHREQYF; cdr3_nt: TGCGCCAGCAGCCAGGAACCTCTAGGGCATCGCGAGCAGTACTTC
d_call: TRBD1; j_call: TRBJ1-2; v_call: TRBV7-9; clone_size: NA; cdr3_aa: CASSFPDRAYGYTF; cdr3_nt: TGTGCCAGCAGCTTCCCGGACAGGGCATATGGCTACACCTTC
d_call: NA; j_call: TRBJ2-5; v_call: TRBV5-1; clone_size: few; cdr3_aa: CASSFGRELETQYF; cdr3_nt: TGCGCCAGCAGCTTTGGCAGGGAATTGGAGACCCAGTACTTC
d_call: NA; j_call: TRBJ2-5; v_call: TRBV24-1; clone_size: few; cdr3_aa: CATSDLGEETQYF; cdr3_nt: TGTGCCACCAGTGATTTGGGTGAGGAGACCCAGTACTTC
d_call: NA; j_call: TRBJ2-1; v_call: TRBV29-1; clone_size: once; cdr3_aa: CSVDPGYNEQFF; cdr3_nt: TGCAGCGTTGACCCGGGGTACAATGAGCAGTTCTTC
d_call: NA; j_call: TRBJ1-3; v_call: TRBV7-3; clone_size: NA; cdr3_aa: CASSPGPGRRRVGNTIYF; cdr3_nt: TGTGCCAGCAGCCCGGGGCCGGGACGCCGAAGAGTAGGAAACACCATATATTTT
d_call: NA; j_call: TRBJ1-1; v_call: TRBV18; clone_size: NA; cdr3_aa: CASSPGLVENSLGANTEAFF; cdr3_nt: TGTGCCAGCTCACCAGGGCTGGTCGAGAATTCCCTGGGAGCGAACACTGAAGCTTTCTTT